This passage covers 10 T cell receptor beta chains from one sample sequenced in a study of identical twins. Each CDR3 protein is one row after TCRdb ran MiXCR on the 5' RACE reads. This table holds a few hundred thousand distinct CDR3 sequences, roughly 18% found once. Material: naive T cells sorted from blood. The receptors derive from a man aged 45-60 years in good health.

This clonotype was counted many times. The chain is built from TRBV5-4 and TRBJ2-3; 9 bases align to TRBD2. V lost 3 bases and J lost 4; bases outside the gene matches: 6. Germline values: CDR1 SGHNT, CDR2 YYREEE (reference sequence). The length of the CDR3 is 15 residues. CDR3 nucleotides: TGTGCCAGCAGCTCGCCGACTAGCGGCCCAGATACGCAGTATTTT. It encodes CASSSPTSGPDTQYF. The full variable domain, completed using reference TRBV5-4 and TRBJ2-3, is ETGVTQSPTHLIKTRGQQVTLRCSSQSGHNTVSWYQQALGQGPQFIFQYYREEENGRGNFPPRFSGLQFPNYSSELNVNALELDDSALYLCASSSPTSGPDTQYFGPGTRLTVL.

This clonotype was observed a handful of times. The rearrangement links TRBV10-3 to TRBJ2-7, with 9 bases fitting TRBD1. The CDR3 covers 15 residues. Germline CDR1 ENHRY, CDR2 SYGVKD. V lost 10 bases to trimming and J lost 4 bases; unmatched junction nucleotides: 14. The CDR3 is CATLQSWDRVYEQYF. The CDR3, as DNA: TGTGCCACCCTGCAAAGTTGGGACAGGGTATACGAGCAGTACTTC.

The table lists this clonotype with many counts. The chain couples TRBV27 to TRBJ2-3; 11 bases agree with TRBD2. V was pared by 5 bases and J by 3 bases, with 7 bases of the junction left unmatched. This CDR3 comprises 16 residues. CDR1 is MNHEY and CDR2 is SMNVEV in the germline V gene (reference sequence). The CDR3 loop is CASSPGTSGSTDTQYF. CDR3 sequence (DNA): TGTGCCAGCAGTCCCGGGACTAGCGGTAGTACAGATACGCAGTATTTT.

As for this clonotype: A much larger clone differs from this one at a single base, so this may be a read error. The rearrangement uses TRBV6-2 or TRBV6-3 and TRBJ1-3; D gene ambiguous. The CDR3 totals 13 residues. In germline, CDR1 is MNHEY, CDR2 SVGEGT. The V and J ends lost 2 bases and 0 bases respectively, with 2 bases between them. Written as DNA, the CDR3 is TGTGCCAGCAGTTACACCTCTGGAAACACCATATATTTT. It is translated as CASSYTSGNTIYF.

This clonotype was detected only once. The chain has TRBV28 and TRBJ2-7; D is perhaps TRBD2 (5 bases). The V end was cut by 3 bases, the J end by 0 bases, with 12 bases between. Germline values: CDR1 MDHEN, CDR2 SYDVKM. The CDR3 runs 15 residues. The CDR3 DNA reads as TGTGCCAGCAGTTTCGAGGGCCCAAGCTCCTACGAGCAGTACTTC. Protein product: CASSFEGPSSYEQYF. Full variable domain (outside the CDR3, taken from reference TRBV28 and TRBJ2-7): DVKVTQSSRYLVKRTGEKVFLECVQDMDHENMFWYRQDPGLGLRLIYFSYDVKMKEKGDIPEGYSVSREKKERFSLILESASTNQTSMYLCASSFEGPSSYEQYFGPGTRLTVT.

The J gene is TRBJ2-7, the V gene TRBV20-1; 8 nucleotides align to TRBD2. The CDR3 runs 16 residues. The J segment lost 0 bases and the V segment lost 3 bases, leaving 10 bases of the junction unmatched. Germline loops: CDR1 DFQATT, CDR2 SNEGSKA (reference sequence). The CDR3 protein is CSAREVPGTSSYEQYF. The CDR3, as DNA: TGCAGTGCTAGGGAAGTTCCCGGGACTAGCTCCTACGAGCAGTACTTC.

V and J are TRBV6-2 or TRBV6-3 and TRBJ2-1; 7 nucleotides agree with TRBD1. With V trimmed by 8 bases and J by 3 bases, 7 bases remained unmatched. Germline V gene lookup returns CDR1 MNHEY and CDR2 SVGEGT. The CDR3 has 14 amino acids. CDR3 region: CASGERQGYNEQFF. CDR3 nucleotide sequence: TGTGCCAGCGGTGAGAGACAGGGCTACAATGAGCAGTTCTTC.

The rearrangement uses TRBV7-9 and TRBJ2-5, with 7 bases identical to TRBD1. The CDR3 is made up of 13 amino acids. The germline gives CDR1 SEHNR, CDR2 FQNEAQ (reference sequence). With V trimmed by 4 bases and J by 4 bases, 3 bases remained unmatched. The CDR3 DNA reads TGTGCCAGCAGCTCGGGGACAGCAGAGACCCAGTACTTC. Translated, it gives CASSSGTAETQYF.

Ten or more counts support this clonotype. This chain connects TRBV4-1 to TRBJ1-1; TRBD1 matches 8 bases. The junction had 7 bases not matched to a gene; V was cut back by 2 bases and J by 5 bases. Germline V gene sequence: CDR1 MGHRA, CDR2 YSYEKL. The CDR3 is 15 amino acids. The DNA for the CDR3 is TGCGCCAGCAGCCAATCTGGACAGGGAAGGACTGAAGCTTTCTTT. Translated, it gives CASSQSGQGRTEAFF.

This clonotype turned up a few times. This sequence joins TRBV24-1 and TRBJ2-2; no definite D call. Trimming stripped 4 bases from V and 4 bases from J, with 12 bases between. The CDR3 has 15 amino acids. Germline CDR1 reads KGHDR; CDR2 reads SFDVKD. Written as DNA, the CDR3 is TGTGCCACCAGTGACCAATCTTATCTCACCGGGGAGCTGTTTTTT. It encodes CATSDQSYLTGELFF.